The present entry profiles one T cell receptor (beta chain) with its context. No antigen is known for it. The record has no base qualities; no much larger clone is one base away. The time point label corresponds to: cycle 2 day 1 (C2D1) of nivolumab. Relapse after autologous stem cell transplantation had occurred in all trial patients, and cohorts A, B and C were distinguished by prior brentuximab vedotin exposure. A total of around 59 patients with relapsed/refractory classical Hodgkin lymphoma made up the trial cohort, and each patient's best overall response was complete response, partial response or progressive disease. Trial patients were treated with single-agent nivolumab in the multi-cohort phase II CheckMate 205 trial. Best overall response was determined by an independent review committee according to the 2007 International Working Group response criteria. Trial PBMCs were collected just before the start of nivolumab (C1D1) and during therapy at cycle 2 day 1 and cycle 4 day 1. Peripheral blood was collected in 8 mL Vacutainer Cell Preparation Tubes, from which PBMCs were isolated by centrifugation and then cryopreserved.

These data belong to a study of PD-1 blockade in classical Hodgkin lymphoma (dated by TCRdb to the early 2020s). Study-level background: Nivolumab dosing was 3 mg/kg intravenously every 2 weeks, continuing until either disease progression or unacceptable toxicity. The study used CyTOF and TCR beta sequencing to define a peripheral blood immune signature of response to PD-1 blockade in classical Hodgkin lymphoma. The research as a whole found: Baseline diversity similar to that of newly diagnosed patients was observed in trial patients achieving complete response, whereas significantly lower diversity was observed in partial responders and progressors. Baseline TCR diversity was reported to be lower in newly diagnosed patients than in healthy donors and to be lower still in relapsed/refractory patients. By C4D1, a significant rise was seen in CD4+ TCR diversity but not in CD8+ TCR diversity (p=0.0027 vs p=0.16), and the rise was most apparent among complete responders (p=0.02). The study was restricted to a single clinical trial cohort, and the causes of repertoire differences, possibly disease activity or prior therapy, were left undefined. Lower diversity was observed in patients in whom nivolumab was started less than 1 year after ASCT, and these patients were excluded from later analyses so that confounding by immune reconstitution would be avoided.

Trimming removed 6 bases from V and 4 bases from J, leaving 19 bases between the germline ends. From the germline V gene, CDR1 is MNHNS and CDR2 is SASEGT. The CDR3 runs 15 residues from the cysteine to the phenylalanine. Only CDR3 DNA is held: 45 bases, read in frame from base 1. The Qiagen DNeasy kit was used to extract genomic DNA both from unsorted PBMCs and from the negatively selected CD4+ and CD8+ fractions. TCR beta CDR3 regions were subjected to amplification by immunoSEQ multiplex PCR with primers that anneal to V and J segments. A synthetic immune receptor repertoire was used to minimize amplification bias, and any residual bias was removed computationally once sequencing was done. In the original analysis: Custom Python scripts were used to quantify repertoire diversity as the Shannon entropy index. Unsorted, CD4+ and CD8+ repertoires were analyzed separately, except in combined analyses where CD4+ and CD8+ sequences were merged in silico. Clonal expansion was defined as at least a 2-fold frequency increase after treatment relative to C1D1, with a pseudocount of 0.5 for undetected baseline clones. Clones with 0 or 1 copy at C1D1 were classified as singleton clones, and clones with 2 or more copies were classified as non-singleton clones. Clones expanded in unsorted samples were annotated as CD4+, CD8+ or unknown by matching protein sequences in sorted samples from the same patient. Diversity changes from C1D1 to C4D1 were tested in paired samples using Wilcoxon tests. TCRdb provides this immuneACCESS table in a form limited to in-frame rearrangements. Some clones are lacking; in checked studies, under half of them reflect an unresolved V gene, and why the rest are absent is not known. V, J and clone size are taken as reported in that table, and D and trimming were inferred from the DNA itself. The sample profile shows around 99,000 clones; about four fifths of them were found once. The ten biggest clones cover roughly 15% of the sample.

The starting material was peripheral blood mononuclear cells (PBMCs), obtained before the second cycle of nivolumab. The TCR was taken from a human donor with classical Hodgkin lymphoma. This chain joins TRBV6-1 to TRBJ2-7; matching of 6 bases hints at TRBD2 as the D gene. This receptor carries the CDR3 CASRPKRGSHYEQYF. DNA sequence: TGTGCCAGCAGGCCAAAACGGGGGTCCCATTACGAGCAGTACTTC.